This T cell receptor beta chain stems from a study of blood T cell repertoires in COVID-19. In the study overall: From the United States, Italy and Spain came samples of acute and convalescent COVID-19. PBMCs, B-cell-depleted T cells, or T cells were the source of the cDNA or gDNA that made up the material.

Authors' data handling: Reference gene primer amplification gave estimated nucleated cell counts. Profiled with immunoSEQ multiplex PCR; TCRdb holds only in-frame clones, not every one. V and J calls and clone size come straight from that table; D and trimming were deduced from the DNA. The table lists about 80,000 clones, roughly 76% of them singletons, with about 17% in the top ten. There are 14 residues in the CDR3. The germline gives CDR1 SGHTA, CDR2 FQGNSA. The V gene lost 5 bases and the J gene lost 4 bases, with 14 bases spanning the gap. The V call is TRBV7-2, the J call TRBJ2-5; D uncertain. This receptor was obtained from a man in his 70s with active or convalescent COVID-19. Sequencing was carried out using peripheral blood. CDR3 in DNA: TGTGCCAGCAGCCCCACGTGGCGAGGAGAGACCCAGTACTTC. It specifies CASSPTWRGETQYF. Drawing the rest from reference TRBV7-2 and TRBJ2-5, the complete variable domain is GAGVSQSPSNKVTEKGKDVELRCDPISGHTALYWYRQSLGQGLEFLIYFQGNSAPDKSGLPSDRFSAERTGGSVSTLTIQRTQQEDSAVYLCASSPTWRGETQYFGPGTRLLVL.